The present TCR beta chain was sequenced within a study of T cell responses to AZD1222 COVID-19 vaccine. Study findings and constraints: Regions left unmutated in variants are reportedly the target of nearly half of spike-specific TCRs. Mapped onto spike, vaccine-associated CD4 TCRs spanned it and were dominant at 160-218 and 743-854. Most donors were white British, females outnumbered males, and clonal diversity was possibly underestimated.

As concerns this clone: As yet, its antigen is unknown.

Only in-frame clones appear in the TCRdb table, and some are missing; sequencing was by immunoSEQ multiplex PCR. Here the sample spans some 150,000 clones, approximately 90% being singletons. The TCR was taken from an adult in good health. This specimen consisted of peripheral blood, obtained on day 0 of AZD1222 vaccination.

CDR3 amino acids: CAQKKQGADYGYTF. The CDR3 coding sequence is TGTGCCCAAAAAAAACAGGGGGCGGACTATGGCTACACCTTC. The gene calls are TRBV30 and TRBJ1-2; 9 bases align to TRBD1. Trimming removed 8 bases from V and 3 bases from J; junction bases left unmatched: 10. The CDR3 sequence is 14 residues long. CDR1 is GTSNPN and CDR2 is SVGIG in the germline V gene (reference sequence).